This T cell receptor beta chain was obtained from a study of a mutant IDH1 vaccine in newly diagnosed glioma (dated by TCRdb to the early 2020s). For the wider study: Of the 25 to 40 treated patients, about 60% were male and around 40% were female, and the mean age was roughly 40 years. Peripheral blood was drawn at six visits: V03 (baseline), V05, V07, V10, V12 and V13. Prior to enrollment, standard therapy consisting of radiotherapy alone, temozolomide alone, or radiochemotherapy with temozolomide had been administered to patients, with the combination being received by most patients. For exploratory analyses, longitudinal TCRB deep sequencing was carried out in around 26 treated patients wherever samples were available.

V sheds 3 bases and J sheds 8 bases, leaving 11 bases between their ends. As encoded in the germline V gene, CDR1 is SQVTM while CDR2 is ANQGSEA. Its CDR3 holds 12 amino acids, cysteine through phenylalanine. Here the CDR3 DNA is all that survives: 36 bases in frame from base 1. This sample's time point label indicates: baseline, week 1 (first vaccination visit). The sample's treatment or condition label is to be understood as: pre-vaccination baseline after standard-of-care therapy. Newly diagnosed WHO grade 3 or 4 IDH1-mutant astrocytomas showing loss of nuclear ATRX were present in the donors. The samples were drawn from NOA16, a multicentre, single-arm, open-label phase I trial in Germany that tested a mutant IDH1 peptide vaccine in humans for the first time. For immunogenicity testing, the blood drawn at visit V03 was used as the baseline sample. Genomic DNA for TCRB sequencing was extracted from EDTA blood using the DNeasy Blood and Tissue Kit.

The method was the immunoSEQ multiplex PCR assay. Following the manufacturer's protocol, the hsTCRB Kit was used to amplify rearranged TCR beta chain sequences. An Illumina MiSeq was used to sequence the TCRB libraries. Per the authors' processing: The kit vendor's proprietary platform handled demultiplexing, trimming and gene mapping. Imported from immuneACCESS, the table was reduced by TCRdb to in-frame sequences with V and J called. These copies leave out some clones; in studies compared against another copy, an unresolved V gene accounts for under half, and the cause of the remainder is not known. V and J calls and clone size are copied from that table; D and trimming were computed from the DNA. Recorded for this sample are tens of thousands of clones; under 90% of them occurred a single time. The ten largest clonotypes hold 7% to 9% of the sample. What the study reported, not specific to this receptor: Pseudoprogression seemed to be unrelated to changes in the top peripheral T cell clonotypes found by TCRB sequencing. Vaccine-induced immune responses across multiple MHC alleles were detected in 93.3% of patients. The authors noted that analyses of patient blood samples could not be reproduced because of sample limitations. Availability determined which PBMC samples were chosen for TCRB deep sequencing.

Note on this clone: The specificity of this receptor is unknown. Base qualities were left out, and no much larger clone turns up one base away.

The sequence joins TRBV29-1 to TRBJ1-3, with an unclear D gene assignment. This clonotype was obtained from a woman between 45 and 60 years old with glioma. The starting material was PBMCs, obtained from a glioma patient treated with radiotherapy, temozolomide or both. The nucleotide sequence is TGCAGCGTTGAGAAGGGTAGTCACACCATATATTTT. It is translated as CSVEKGSHTIYF.